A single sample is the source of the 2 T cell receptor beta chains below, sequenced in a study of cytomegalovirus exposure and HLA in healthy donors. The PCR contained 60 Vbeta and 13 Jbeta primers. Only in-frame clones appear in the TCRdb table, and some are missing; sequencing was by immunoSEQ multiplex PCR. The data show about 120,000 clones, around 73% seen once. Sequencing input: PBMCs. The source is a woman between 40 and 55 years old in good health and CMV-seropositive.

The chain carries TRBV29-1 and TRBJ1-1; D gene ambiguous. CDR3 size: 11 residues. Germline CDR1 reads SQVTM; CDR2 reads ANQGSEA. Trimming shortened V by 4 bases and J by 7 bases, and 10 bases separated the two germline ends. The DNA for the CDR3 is TGCAGCGTTGCGTCGGGGATTGAAGCTTTCTTT. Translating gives CSVASGIEAFF.

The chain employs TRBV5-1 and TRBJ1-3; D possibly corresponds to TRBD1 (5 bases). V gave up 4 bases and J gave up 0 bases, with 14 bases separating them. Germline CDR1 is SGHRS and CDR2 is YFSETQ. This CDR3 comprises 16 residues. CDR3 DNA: TGCGCCAGCAGCCCTGGGGCGGGAAACTCTGGAAACACCATATATTTT. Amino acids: CASSPGAGNSGNTIYF.